This T cell receptor (beta chain) was sequenced for a study of blood T cell repertoires in COVID-19 (dated by TCRdb to the early 2020s). Notes on the research overall: Collaborator samples came from the United States, Italy and Spain and covered acute and convalescent phases of COVID-19. Samples were obtained from the ongoing ImmuneRACE study (first 160 participants) and from 1,254 subjects provided by 6 global collaborators. Subjects who had been exposed to COVID-19, were actively infected with it, or had recovered from it provided the deeply sampled blood TCRbeta repertoires that made up the dataset. Where HLA class I and class II types were available, the types were taken from metadata supplied by the sample provider, not from assay-based typing. A de-identified subject ID, COVID-19 status, age in years and sex were almost always included in the sample metadata. The prospective study material was composed of cDNA or gDNA derived from T cells, B-cell-depleted T cells, or PBMCs. A freely available public database, intended as a resource for researchers studying the immune response to SARS-CoV-2, is where the repertoires were released. Summary of the overall study and its limitations: How much clinical and demographic metadata was included differed by source and by participant, and the metadata was provided uncurated.

For this clone: The specificity of this receptor is unknown. The record has no base qualities; no much larger clone is one base away.

V is clipped by 0 bases and J by 8 bases, and the sequence between their germline boundaries is 18 bases long. The germline V gene yields SGHRS for CDR1 and YFSETQ for CDR2. The CDR3 sequence holds 17 residues, the cysteine and phenylalanine included. Only the CDR3 part of the read is kept: 51 bases, read in frame from the first base. TCRbeta CDR3 regions were amplified from genomic DNA using the immunoSEQ Assay, a bias-controlled multiplex PCR. The study's processing was this. The number of nucleated cells in each sample was estimated by amplification of reference gene primers within the assay. Sequence reads were collapsed and filtered to measure the absolute abundance of every unique TCRbeta CDR3 rearrangement. For each sample, productive Simpson clonality was calculated as the square root of Simpson's diversity index across productive rearrangements. Sourced from immuneACCESS, this table was stored by TCRdb with only in-frame sequences that have V and J called. A share of the clones is absent; for the studies checked, an unresolved V gene accounts for under half, and the remainder has no known explanation. D and trimming come from the DNA, and the V and J calls and clone size come from that table. The sample yields about 60,000 clones; roughly 79% were counted once. The top ten constitute roughly 3.2% of the sample.

The collaborating institutions used their own protocols to collect whole blood in K2EDTA tubes. Collaborator samples were shipped for TCRbeta analysis as frozen whole blood, isolated PBMCs, or DNA extracted from either sample type. Sequencing input: peripheral blood. The sequence is built from TRBV5-1 and TRBJ1-6; confidence is insufficient to name the D gene. The sequence derives from a man aged 60-69 years with acute or convalescent COVID-19. The CDR3 has the sequence CASSLAGGLRADSPLHF. The nucleotide sequence is given as TGCGCCAGCAGCTTGGCCGGAGGGTTACGGGCAGATTCACCCCTCCACTTT. Full variable domain (CDR3 extended with the reference TRBV5-1 and TRBJ1-6 proteins): KAGVTQTPRYLIKTRGQQVTLSCSPISGHRSVSWYQQTPGQGLQFLFEYFSETQRNKGNFPGRFSGRQFSNSRSEMNVSTLELGDSALYLCASSLAGGLRADSPLHFGNGTRLTVT.